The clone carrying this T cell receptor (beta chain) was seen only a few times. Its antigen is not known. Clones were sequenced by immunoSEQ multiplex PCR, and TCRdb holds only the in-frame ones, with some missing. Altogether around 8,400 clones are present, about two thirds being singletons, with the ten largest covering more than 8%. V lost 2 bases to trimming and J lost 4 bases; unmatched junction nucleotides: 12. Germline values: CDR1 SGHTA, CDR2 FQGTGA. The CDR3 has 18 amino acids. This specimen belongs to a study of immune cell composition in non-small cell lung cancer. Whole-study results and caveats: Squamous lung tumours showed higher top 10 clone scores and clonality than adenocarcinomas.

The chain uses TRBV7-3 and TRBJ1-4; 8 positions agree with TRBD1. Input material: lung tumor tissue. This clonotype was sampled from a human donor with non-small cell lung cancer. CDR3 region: CASSLASRDRSDNEKLFF. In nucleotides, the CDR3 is TGTGCCAGCAGCTTAGCGTCCCGGGACAGGTCCGATAATGAAAAACTGTTTTTT.